The clone carrying this T cell receptor (beta chain) was seen repeatedly, ten times or more. The antigen remains undetermined. At least 3 on the Clinical Activity Score was recorded for ophthalmopathy patients, who also had NOSPECS grade at least 4 and duration under 3 months. Researchers barred patients who had uncontrolled infection, other autoimmune disease, pregnancy or lactation. This sample holds PBMCs from roughly 10 ml fresh peripheral blood. Looked up from germline, CDR1 is MDHEN and CDR2 is SYDVKM. There are 14 residues in the CDR3. With 2 bases removed from V and 6 bases from J, the gap between germline ends came to 13 bases. Amplification of TCR beta CDR3 regions used RNA as the template. First-round RT-PCR targeting the TCR CDR3 was performed with the HTBI primer set. TCRdb processed the multiplex PCR reads anew with MiXCR; each CDR3 protein has one entry. The repertoire holds hundreds of thousands of distinct CDR3 sequences, roughly 23% seen once, with under 55% in the top ten.

This entry is derived from a study of T cells in Graves' hyperthyroidism and ophthalmopathy. Study-wide findings and caveats: Ophthalmopathy was distinguished from stable hyperthyroidism by 13 V-J signatures.

The chain has TRBV28 and TRBJ1-1, with unresolved D. Sequencing was carried out using blood. This clonotype was sampled from a woman in her seventies with Graves' ophthalmopathy. CDR3 nucleotides: TGTGCCAGCAGTTTACAGGCCGGAAAATCTGAAGCTTTCTTT. It codes for CASSLQAGKSEAFF.